These T cell receptor beta chains were read from a single sample in a study of T-cell memory formation after mild COVID-19. TCRdb re-analysed the 5' RACE reads in MiXCR, keeping a single row per CDR3 protein. The sample includes hundreds of thousands of distinct CDR3 sequences, about a fifth seen only once; the top ten take approximately 8.4%. Sequencing input: PBMCs or a T cell subset sorted from them (not recorded which). Receptor source: an adult woman who had mild COVID-19 (a few samples of this study predate the infection). Cell type and time point are not known. Each CDR3 is given with its conserved first and last residue. Each record gives: CDR3 length, V gene, J gene, D gene, clone size, CDR3 protein, CDR3 DNA. D genes are given only for firm matches. The size field is filled for only some rows; it gives once, few, many or a size class.

length: 14; V: TRBV6-2/TRBV6-3; J: TRBJ2-7; D: TRBD1; size: NA; CDR3: CASISGQGSNEQYF; DNA: TGTGCCAGCATCTCAGGACAGGGCTCCAACGAGCAGTACTTC
length: 13; V: TRBV7-9; J: TRBJ2-3; D: NA; size: NA; CDR3: CASSRQDTDTQYF; DNA: TGTGCCAGCAGCCGACAGGACACAGATACGCAGTATTTT
length: 17; V: TRBV3-1; J: TRBJ1-6; D: NA; size: NA; CDR3: CASSRGHSSSYNSPLHF; DNA: TGTGCCAGCAGCCGCGGACACTCGAGCTCCTATAATTCACCCCTCCACTTT
length: 14; V: TRBV10-3; J: TRBJ1-5; D: TRBD1; size: few; CDR3: CAIAGTGEAQPQHF; DNA: TGTGCCATCGCCGGGACAGGGGAGGCCCAGCCCCAGCATTTT
length: 12; V: TRBV20-1; J: TRBJ1-2; D: NA; size: few; CDR3: CSAKTESHGYTF; DNA: TGCAGTGCAAAGACAGAGTCGCATGGCTACACCTTC
length: 13; V: TRBV7-9; J: TRBJ2-2; D: NA; size: NA; CDR3: CASSLDFTGELFF; DNA: TGTGCCAGCAGCTTAGATTTCACCGGGGAGCTGTTTTTT
length: 12; V: TRBV4-1; J: TRBJ2-7; D: NA; size: NA; CDR3: CASSQTRNEQYF; DNA: TGCGCCAGCAGCCAGACTCGAAACGAGCAGTACTTC
length: 18; V: TRBV27; J: TRBJ2-1; D: TRBD1; size: NA; CDR3: CASSLSPGGKGAYNEQFF; DNA: TGTGCCAGCAGTTTATCACCAGGGGGCAAGGGAGCTTACAATGAGCAGTTCTTC
length: 13; V: TRBV18; J: TRBJ2-1; D: NA; size: NA; CDR3: CASSPRTLNEQFF; DNA: TGTGCCAGCTCACCAAGGACTCTTAATGAGCAGTTCTTC
length: 15; V: TRBV3-1; J: TRBJ2-3; D: NA; size: few; CDR3: CASSQGYLSTDTQYF; DNA: TGTGCCAGCAGCCAGGGCTATCTAAGCACAGATACGCAGTATTTT
length: 12; V: TRBV4-2; J: TRBJ2-5; D: NA; size: few; CDR3: CASSQTSGLQYF; DNA: TGTGCCAGCAGCCAGACCTCGGGACTCCAGTACTTC
length: 16; V: TRBV5-6; J: TRBJ2-3; D: TRBD1; size: few; CDR3: CASSSYRTGYTDTQYF; DNA: TGTGCCAGCAGCTCCTACAGGACAGGATACACAGATACGCAGTATTTT
length: 15; V: TRBV6-1; J: TRBJ1-2; D: NA; size: NA; CDR3: CASSDPDSGNYGYTF; DNA: TGTGCCAGCAGTGACCCGGACAGCGGCAACTATGGCTACACCTTC